These 7 T cell receptor beta chains originate from one sample sequenced in a study of PD-L1 blockade in urothelial cancer. Produced via immunoSEQ multiplex PCR; TCRdb's table is partial and in-frame only. The table shows some 74,000 clones, with around four fifths occurring only once. The time point was: pretreatment peripheral blood. The sequencing used PBMCs, collected around atezolizumab (anti-PD-L1) treatment. The receptors were sampled from a man between 40 and 49 years old with urothelial cancer.

The chain uses TRBV9 and TRBJ2-7, with 14 nucleotides matching TRBD2. The V gene's germline CDR1 is SGDLS and CDR2 YYNGEE. This CDR3 is built from 19 residues. Trimming removed 4 bases from V and 1 base from J; junction bases left unmatched: 13. CDR3 nucleotides: TGTGCCAGCAGCCCTCCGGGACTAGCGGGAGCTGAATATTCCTACGAGCAGTACTTC. Translated, it gives CASSPPGLAGAEYSYEQYF.

The chain links TRBV2 to TRBJ1-1; no clear D gene. Germline values: CDR1 SNHLY, CDR2 FYNNEI. Trimming stripped 4 bases from V and 4 bases from J, with 13 bases between. This CDR3 comprises 14 residues. The CDR3 region is CASSAVRGTTEAFF. CDR3 DNA sequence: TGTGCCAGCAGTGCGGTTCGGGGAACCACTGAAGCTTTCTTT.

The rearrangement uses TRBV9 and TRBJ2-4, with D maybe TRBD1 (6 bases). Deletions cut 0 bases from V and 4 bases from J, with 11 bases between. The germline V gene encodes CDR1 SGDLS and CDR2 YYNGEE. The CDR3 is made up of 15 amino acids. CDR3 loop: CASSVDGGGKNIQYF. Written as DNA, the CDR3 is TGTGCCAGCAGCGTAGATGGGGGCGGGAAAAACATTCAGTACTTC.

This clone was recorded a few times. This chain uses TRBV5-4 with TRBJ2-7; 7 nucleotides agree with TRBD1. Trimming cost V 2 bases and J 2 bases; bases outside gene matches: 4. Germline loops: CDR1 SGHNT, CDR2 YYREEE (reference sequence). There are 14 residues in the CDR3. CDR3 in DNA: TGTGCCAGCAGCTTAGGGACAGACGCCTACGAGCAGTACTTC. Amino acid sequence: CASSLGTDAYEQYF.

This chain connects TRBV30 to TRBJ2-1; D is undetermined. Germline V gene lookup returns CDR1 GTSNPN and CDR2 SVGIG (reference sequence). Trimming left V 3 bases short and J 1 base short, with 10 bases between. This CDR3 has 14 amino acids. The CDR3 reads CAWSERMSYNEQFF. CDR3 DNA: TGTGCCTGGAGCGAGCGCATGTCCTACAATGAGCAGTTCTTC.

The chain joins TRBV25-1 to TRBJ2-5; maybe TRBD2 (5 bases). Between the trimmed V and J ends, which lost 6 bases and 5 bases, there was a span of 13 bases. The CDR3 loop spans 13 amino acids. The germline V gene has CDR1 MGHDK and CDR2 SYGVNS. Here the CDR3 reads CASSFGGAETQYF. In DNA, the CDR3 is TGTGCCAGCAGCTTCGGAGGCGCCGAGACCCAGTACTTC.

The chain uses TRBV5-1 and TRBJ2-7; D might be TRBD1 (6 bases). Germline lookup yields CDR1 SGHRS and CDR2 YFSETQ. The CDR3 consists of 11 residues. V was shortened by 6 bases and J by 4 bases, with 8 bases between the two germline ends. The CDR3, as DNA: TGCGCCAGCAAGGGGGAGTACGAGCAGTACTTC. Translation: CASKGEYEQYF.